This TCR beta chain was identified in a study of vaccination and CD4 T cells after COVID-19. Whole-study findings and limits: Within convalescent individuals, 304 out of 307 vaccine-specific clones proved to be spike mono-reactive.

V shed 0 bases and J 8 bases; nucleotides not matched to a gene: 9. Germline lookup yields CDR1 LGHNA and CDR2 YSLEER. The CDR3 covers 15 residues. The sample holds a few counts of this clonotype. What it binds is not known. Sequencing of the DNA from cultured CD4+ T cells was carried out with the Oncomine TCR Beta short-read assay. TCRdb re-called the PCR reads with MiXCR, one entry per CDR3 protein. The repertoire holds about 10,000 distinct CDR3 sequences, with more than 70% as singletons. Treatment of the sample: approximately 11-day PBMC culture with coronavirus spike peptide pools or control peptides (ViraFEST assay). Peptide pools at around 9.1 ug/ml, together with approximately 9.6 IU/ml IL-2, were added to cultures of under 2.5 million PBMCs per well. Half the medium was replaced with fresh IL-2 medium on days 3 and 7.

The source material was CD4+ T cells from blood, cultured in vitro. V gene TRBV4-3 combines with J gene TRBJ1-1; 7 positions match TRBD1. The TCR sequence derives from a human donor who had recovered from COVID-19. The CDR3 nucleotides are TGCGCCAGCAGCCAAGAAATAGGCAGGGGGGCAGAAGCTTTCTTT. The encoded protein is CASSQEIGRGAEAFF.